The entry below describes one T cell receptor beta chain. This sample was included in a study of T-cell reconstitution after alpha-beta-depleted transplantation in children. This CDR3 is built from 17 residues. Germline CDR1 SGHRS, CDR2 YFSETQ. The V and J ends lost 0 bases and 2 bases respectively, with 15 bases between them. Unique molecular identifiers were incorporated into the prepared TCRbeta library. TCRdb called the PCR reads again in MiXCR, with one record for every CDR3 protein. Here the sample spans about 540,000 distinct CDR3 sequences, 15% to 20% being singletons. The chain couples TRBV5-1 to TRBJ2-1, with D perhaps TRBD1 or TRBD2 (6 bases each). The material sequenced was PBMCs from the stem cell graft donor, taken from the stem cell graft. The clonotype originates from a human donor who donated a stem cell graft to a child with acute lymphoblastic leukemia. Here the CDR3 DNA reads TGCGCCAGCAGCTTGGAAGGGGCGGGACAAGCCTACAATGAGCAGTTCTTC. It codes for CASSLEGAGQAYNEQFF.